The clone carrying this T cell receptor (beta chain) appeared many times. The antigen is undetermined. This sample stems from a study of T-cell memory formation after mild COVID-19. Points from the study as a whole: A balance of CD4 and CD8 characterized clones contracting day 15 to 85, whereas later expanders leaned CD4+.

TCRdb redid the calling of the 5' RACE reads with MiXCR, one entry per CDR3 protein. The data contain about 360,000 distinct CDR3 sequences, roughly 14% of them singletons. The CDR3 contains 15 residues. Trimming took 5 bases from V and 6 from J, leaving 18 bases between them. This sequence originates from a man aged 18-30 years who had mild COVID-19 (a few samples of this study predate the infection). Cell type and time point are not known. The V call is TRBV12-3 or TRBV12-4, the J call TRBJ2-3, with D possibly being TRBD1 (5 bases). The sequenced sample consisted of PBMCs or a T cell subset sorted from them (not recorded which). The CDR3 loop is CASSPGSGISDTQYF. As DNA, the CDR3 is TGTGCCAGCAGTCCCGGCTCAGGGATCAGCGATACGCAGTATTTT.